The clone carrying this T cell receptor beta chain was detected ten times or more. Its specificity is unknown. This specimen belongs to a study of response to subunit inactivated influenza vaccine. Trimming removed 3 bases from V and 8 bases from J, with 7 bases in between. Germline V gives CDR1 KGHDR, CDR2 SFDVKD. This CDR3 has 13 residues. Study results and caveats: Researchers suggested that each seasonal influenza vaccination recruits few new T cells.

A single record per CDR3 protein comes from TCRdb applying MiXCR to the RT-PCR reads. The table records hundreds of thousands of distinct CDR3 sequences, 12% to 15% of them present only once. The receptor's source is a man in his fifties who received an inactivated influenza vaccine. Sequenced material: PBMCs from blood, taken around two weeks before vaccination. This sequence joins TRBV24-1 and TRBJ1-6; D remains ambiguous. The CDR3 bases are TGTGCCACCAGTGATACAAGGGATTCACCCCTCCACTTT. This codes for CATSDTRDSPLHF.